The 30 T cell receptor beta chains below come from one sample, sequenced in a study of T cell changes during pregnancy in multiple sclerosis (dated by TCRdb to 2018 to 2020). Receptor libraries were prepared by the immunoSEQ multiplex PCR assay. In TCRdb, the immuneACCESS table is reduced to in-frame sequences with V and J assigned. These tables do not hold every clone; where another copy was compared, an unresolved V gene accounts for under half, and the others remain unexplained. The sample yields some 76,000 clones; around nine tenths were counted once. The top ten clones comprise about 0.31% of the sample. Sequencing used CD4+ T cells from peripheral blood mononuclear cells, obtained after pregnancy. The receptor set was obtained from a female donor with multiple sclerosis, enrolled in a pregnancy study.

CDR3 in DNA: TGTGCCAGCAGCTTAGCAGGAGGAACTAACTATGGCTACACCTTC. Protein product: CASSLAGGTNYGYTF. The V gene is TRBV7-9, the J gene TRBJ1-2; D call uncertain. The CDR3 extends over 15 amino acids. Germline CDR1 reads SEHNR; CDR2 reads FQNEAQ (reference sequence). V dropped 0 bases and J dropped 0 bases, with 8 bases sitting between them.

About this clone: A read error may produce the germline difference seen at one junction end. The V and J genes are TRBV5-1 and TRBJ2-5; D possibly corresponds to TRBD1 (6 bases). The CDR3 contains 14 residues. CDR1 SGHRS and CDR2 YFSETQ come from the germline V gene. DNA for the CDR3: TGCGCCAGCAGTTTGGGCACAGGGCAAGAGACCCAGTACTTC. Encoded protein: CASSLGTGQETQYF.

The gene calls are TRBV19 and TRBJ1-2; a weak D match, TRBD1 (6 bases). The CDR3 loop spans 14 amino acids. The germline CDR1 and CDR2 sequences are LNHDA and SQIVND (reference sequence). V was shortened by 11 bases and J by 2 bases, with 18 bases between the two germline ends. The CDR3 spells CASGQRNRNYGYTF. CDR3 DNA: TGTGCCTCGGGACAACGAAATCGAAACTATGGCTACACCTTC.

The chain combines TRBV6-5 with TRBJ2-5, with D perhaps matching TRBD2 (6 bases). Germline V gives CDR1 MNHEY, CDR2 SVGAGI. The CDR3 has 14 residues. V was cut by 5 bases and J by 3 bases, with 13 bases left in between. For the CDR3, the DNA is TGTGCCAGCAGTCGCGGGATTTCTAAAGAGACCCAGTACTTC. It specifies CASSRGISKETQYF.

The rearrangement joins TRBV18 to TRBJ2-1; TRBD2 aligns across 15 bases. The CDR3 consists of 16 residues. Germline V gene sequence: CDR1 KGHSH, CDR2 LQKENI. J lost 7 bases, V lost 1 base, and 2 bases had no gene match. Here the CDR3 reads CASSPRTSGRGNEQFF. The DNA for the CDR3 is TGTGCCAGCTCACCACGGACTAGCGGGAGGGGTAATGAGCAGTTCTTC.

The V gene is TRBV5-1, the J gene TRBJ2-3; 8 bases match TRBD2. The junction had 9 bases not matched to a gene; V was cut back by 1 base and J by 2 bases. The CDR3 extends over 17 amino acids. In germline, CDR1 is SGHRS, CDR2 YFSETQ. The DNA of the CDR3 is TGCGCCAGCAGCTTGAGAACTAGCGGAACGGACACAGATACGCAGTATTTT. Translated, it gives CASSLRTSGTDTDTQYF.

The chain employs TRBV5-1 and TRBJ1-2; a weak D match, TRBD1 (6 bases). CDR1 and CDR2 from the germline V gene are SGHRS and YFSETQ. V lost 0 bases and J 6 bases, leaving 15 bases between the germline ends. This CDR3 region has 15 residues. This CDR3 is CASSLGPQGGDGYTF. In nucleotides, the CDR3 is TGCGCCAGCAGCTTGGGACCACAGGGAGGGGATGGCTACACCTTC.

This chain links TRBV7-9 with TRBJ1-4; 7 bases match TRBD1. Germline V gene lookup returns CDR1 SEHNR and CDR2 FQNEAQ (reference sequence). V lost 3 bases, J lost 2 bases, and 12 bases stayed unmatched. The CDR3 runs 18 residues. The CDR3 sequence: CASSFSGTARRTNEKLFF. CDR3 nucleotides: TGTGCCAGCAGCTTCTCGGGGACAGCCCGCCGGACTAATGAAAAACTGTTTTTT.

As regards this clone: The junction does not match germline at one end; this may be a read error. The chain uses TRBV30 and TRBJ1-5; D remains unclear. From germline, CDR1 is GTSNPN and CDR2 SVGIG (reference sequence). This CDR3 comprises 15 residues. CDR3 sequence: CAWSPGPRSDQPQHF. CDR3 in DNA: TGTGCCTGGAGTCCCGGCCCTAGGAGTGATCAACCCCAGCATTTT.

This clone has a handful of counts. The chain links TRBV5-4 to TRBJ1-1, with 10 positions matching TRBD1. CDR1 and CDR2 from the germline V gene are SGHNT and YYREEE (reference sequence). This CDR3 is built from 14 residues. The junction had 3 bases not matched to a gene; V was cut back by 4 bases and J by 3 bases. The CDR3 here is CASSADRGYTEAFF. DNA of the CDR3: TGTGCCAGCAGCGCGGACAGGGGGTACACTGAAGCTTTCTTT.

This sequence joins TRBV25-1 and TRBJ2-7; tentatively, D is TRBD2 (6 bases). Germline CDR1 reads MGHDK; CDR2 reads SYGVNS. The V gene lost 5 bases and the J gene lost 7 bases, with 15 bases spanning the gap. The CDR3 is 13 amino acids. DNA for the CDR3: TGTGCCAGCAGTCTGGCTCTGGCGGGGGAGCAGTACTTC. Residues: CASSLALAGEQYF.

This chain connects TRBV5-1 to TRBJ2-3; possible D gene TRBD1, 5 bases. Trimming cost V 2 bases and J 0 bases, with 10 bases left between them. The CDR3 totals 15 residues. CDR1 SGHRS and CDR2 YFSETQ come from the germline V gene. CDR3 loop: CASSFGRQSTDTQYF. In DNA form, the CDR3 reads TGCGCCAGCAGCTTCGGAAGACAGAGCACAGATACGCAGTATTTT.

This clone was recorded only once. The chain joins TRBV9 to TRBJ1-2, with TRBD1 as a possible D gene (6 bases). Germline V gives CDR1 SGDLS, CDR2 YYNGEE. Trimming stripped 3 bases from V and 2 bases from J, with 11 bases between. The CDR3 has 14 residues. The CDR3 bases are TGTGCCAGCAGCGGCCCAGGACAGAACTATGGCTACACCTTC. This translates into CASSGPGQNYGYTF.

The rearrangement links TRBV5-1 to TRBJ1-1, with D tentatively TRBD1 (6 bases). Trimming removed 3 bases at V and 1 base at J, with 10 bases between. The germline gives CDR1 SGHRS, CDR2 YFSETQ. This CDR3 region has 14 residues. The CDR3 nucleotides are TGCGCCAGCAGCTGGGGGGGGCGGAACACTGAAGCTTTCTTT. Translating gives CASSWGGRNTEAFF. Looking up the rest from reference TRBV5-1 and TRBJ1-1 gives the full variable domain: KAGVTQTPRYLIKTRGQQVTLSCSPISGHRSVSWYQQTPGQGLQFLFEYFSETQRNKGNFPGRFSGRQFSNSRSEMNVSTLELGDSALYLCASSWGGRNTEAFFGQGTRLTVV.

This chain uses TRBV6-5 with TRBJ1-2; possible D gene TRBD1, 5 bases. The CDR3 sequence is 13 residues long. Germline V gene data show CDR1 as MNHEY and CDR2 as SVGAGI. The V end lost 2 bases, the J end lost 7 bases, and 11 bases lay between the germline ends. The CDR3 DNA sequence: TGTGCCAGCAGTTACAGAAGTCAGGGTGGCTACACCTTC. This gives the protein CASSYRSQGGYTF.

This clone was found once. The chain combines TRBV9 with TRBJ2-2; weak D call: TRBD1 (6 bases). Germline lookup yields CDR1 SGDLS and CDR2 YYNGEE. The CDR3 sequence is 15 residues long. With 2 bases removed from V and 6 bases from J, the gap between germline ends came to 14 bases. The CDR3 sequence: CASSVRDTVPGELFF. The CDR3, as DNA: TGTGCCAGCAGCGTCCGGGACACAGTCCCCGGGGAGCTGTTTTTT.

The CDR3 DNA reads as TGTGCCAGCAGCTCTAGTCGACAGGGGAATTACGAGCAGTACTTC. This sequence encodes CASSSSRQGNYEQYF. The gene calls are TRBV7-9 and TRBJ2-7; 8 nucleotides line up with TRBD1. The CDR3 is made up of 15 amino acids. The ends lost 4 bases at V and 4 bases at J; junction bases unmatched: 9. Per the germline V gene, CDR1 is SEHNR and CDR2 is FQNEAQ (reference sequence). The variable domain in full, with the rest retrieved from reference TRBV7-9 and TRBJ2-7, is DTGVSQNPRHKITKRGQNVTFRCDPISEHNRLYWYRQTLGQGPEFLTYFQNEAQLEKSRLLSDRFSAERPKGSFSTLEIQRTEQGDSAMYLCASSSSRQGNYEQYFGPGTRLTVT.

The gene calls are TRBV28 and TRBJ1-4; TRBD1 is a possible D gene (5 bases). With 6 bases removed from V and 4 bases from J, the gap between germline ends came to 9 bases. The CDR3 length is 13 residues. CDR1 MDHEN and CDR2 SYDVKM come from the germline V gene. CDR3 sequence (DNA): TGTGCCAGCAGGGGGAGGGGTAATGAAAAACTGTTTTTT. As protein: CASRGRGNEKLFF. The variable domain in full, with the rest retrieved from reference TRBV28 and TRBJ1-4, is DVKVTQSSRYLVKRTGEKVFLECVQDMDHENMFWYRQDPGLGLRLIYFSYDVKMKEKGDIPEGYSVSREKKERFSLILESASTNQTSMYLCASRGRGNEKLFFGSGTQLSVL.

For the CDR3, the DNA is TGTGCCTGGAGTCGGGGGATGGTCGCTGAAGCTTTCTTT. The encoded protein is CAWSRGMVAEAFF. The chain links TRBV30 to TRBJ1-1, with D tentatively TRBD1 (5 bases). Trimming cost V 2 bases and J 6 bases, with 13 bases left between them. CDR1 is GTSNPN and CDR2 is SVGIG in the germline V gene (reference sequence). CDR3 length equals 13 residues.

This sequence joins TRBV9 and TRBJ1-4; tentative D call: TRBD1 (6 bases). Germline V gene lookup returns CDR1 SGDLS and CDR2 YYNGEE. The CDR3 has 15 amino acids. V dropped 4 bases and J dropped 8 bases, with 18 bases sitting between them. CDR3 nucleotides: TGTGCCAGCAGCCCTCCAGGGGCGTTGGGGGAAAAACTGTTTTTT. Protein sequence: CASSPPGALGEKLFF.

V is TRBV13 and J is TRBJ1-1; 8 bases align to TRBD1. With V trimmed by 1 base and J by 5 bases, 12 bases remained unmatched. The CDR3 is 17 residues long. Germline V gene lookup returns CDR1 PRHDT and CDR2 FYEKMQ (reference sequence). The chain's CDR3 is CASSLVRRGRAYTEAFF. CDR3 nucleotide sequence: TGTGCCAGCAGCTTAGTGCGCAGGGGGCGCGCGTATACTGAAGCTTTCTTT.

In DNA, the CDR3 is TGTGCCAGTAGCGTTCGCCGGGTCGGGGGGACGTACCAAGAGACCCAGTACTTC. Amino acid sequence: CASSVRRVGGTYQETQYF. This chain connects TRBV19 to TRBJ2-5; TRBD2 matches at 7 bases. CDR1 and CDR2 from the germline V gene are LNHDA and SQIVND (reference sequence). Trimming at V came to 6 bases and at J to 0 bases, leaving 16 bases not matched to a gene. This CDR3 region has 18 residues. Full variable domain (outside the CDR3, taken from reference TRBV19 and TRBJ2-5): DGGITQSPKYLFRKEGQNVTLSCEQNLNHDAMYWYRQDPGQGLRLIYYSQIVNDFQKGDIAEGYSVSREKKESFPLTVTSAQKNPTAFYLCASSVRRVGGTYQETQYFGPGTRLLVL.

This chain joins TRBV29-1 and TRBJ1-1; D is perhaps TRBD1 (5 bases). The germline V gene encodes CDR1 SQVTM and CDR2 ANQGSEA. Trimming pared 6 bases from V and 0 bases from J, leaving 11 bases between. This CDR3 is 13 amino acids long. CDR3 protein: CSVKGMMNTEAFF. The DNA of the CDR3 is TGCAGCGTCAAGGGGATGATGAACACTGAAGCTTTCTTT.

This chain links TRBV15 with TRBJ2-1; perhaps TRBD2 as D (5 bases). The CDR3 has 17 residues. Per the germline V gene, CDR1 is LNHNV and CDR2 is YYDKDF (reference sequence). The V and J ends lost 0 bases and 6 bases respectively, with 18 bases between them. CDR3 nucleotide sequence: TGTGCCACCAGCAGAGATCTAAGCGGTGGCGCCTTCAATGAGCAGTTCTTC. Protein sequence: CATSRDLSGGAFNEQFF. The full variable domain, rest sourced from reference TRBV15 and TRBJ2-1, is DAMVIQNPRYQVTQFGKPVTLSCSQTLNHNVMYWYQQKSSQAPKLLFHYYDKDFNNEADTPDNFQSRRPNTSFCFLDIRSPGLGDTAMYLCATSRDLSGGAFNEQFFGPGTRLTVL.

The genes are TRBV7-9 and TRBJ1-1; 8 nucleotides line up with TRBD1. The junction had 5 bases not matched to a gene; V was cut back by 5 bases and J by 6 bases. The CDR3 runs to 13 residues. Germline V gene data show CDR1 as SEHNR and CDR2 as FQNEAQ (reference sequence). CDR3 residues: CASSLDRGSEAFF. CDR3 sequence (DNA): TGTGCCAGCAGCCTCGACAGGGGATCTGAAGCTTTCTTT.

The DNA of the CDR3 is TGTGCCAGCAGCCTTGGGGGGGCCGGAGAGACCCAGTACTTC. Translation gives CASSLGGAGETQYF. The V and J genes are TRBV7-3 and TRBJ2-5, with D tentatively TRBD2 (7 bases). Germline CDR1 is SGHTA and CDR2 is FQGTGA. This CDR3 comprises 14 residues. V gave up 5 bases and J gave up 4 bases, with 14 bases separating them. The full variable domain, completed using reference TRBV7-3 and TRBJ2-5, is GAGVSQTPSNKVTEKGKYVELRCDPISGHTALYWYRQSLGQGPEFLIYFQGTGAADDSGLPNDRFFAVRPEGSVSTLKIQRTERGDSAVYLCASSLGGAGETQYFGPGTRLLVL.

The genes are TRBV30 and TRBJ1-1, with D maybe TRBD1 (5 bases). The ends were cut back, 3 bases at V and 8 bases at J, with 10 bases in the middle. This CDR3 has 11 residues. Germline V gene data show CDR1 as GTSNPN and CDR2 as SVGIG (reference sequence). The CDR3 nucleotides are TGTGCCTGGAGCTCTCGGGGGGAAGCTTTCTTT. This translates into CAWSSRGEAFF. The variable domain in full, completed from reference TRBV30 and TRBJ1-1, reads SQTIHQWPATLVQPVGSPLSLECTVEGTSNPNLYWYRQAAGRGLQLLFYSVGIGQISSEVPQNLSASRPQDRQFILSSKKLLLSDSGFYLCAWSSRGEAFFGQGTRLTVV.

The chain uses TRBV5-6 and TRBJ1-1; D is possibly TRBD1 (6 bases). Germline V gene lookup returns CDR1 SGHDT and CDR2 YYEEEE. This CDR3 region has 19 residues. The ends were cut back, 3 bases at V and 1 base at J, with 25 bases in the middle. CDR3 DNA sequence: TGTGCCAGCAGCTCACCCTCATCTTCATCACCGACAGGGAACACTGAAGCTTTCTTT. It is translated as CASSSPSSSSPTGNTEAFF.

This clone was observed a single time. This sequence joins TRBV28 and TRBJ2-7; 12 bases match TRBD1. CDR1 is MDHEN, CDR2 SYDVKM, per germline. The CDR3 sequence is 16 residues long. V shed 4 bases, J shed 3 bases, and the junction held 7 bases outside the gene matches. The CDR3 is CASSSAGTGGSYEQYF. DNA of the CDR3: TGTGCCAGCAGTTCCGCCGGGACAGGGGGCAGCTACGAGCAGTACTTC.

The chain couples TRBV7-2 to TRBJ2-2; 8 bases align to TRBD2. CDR3 size: 15 residues. The germline gives CDR1 SGHTA, CDR2 FQGNSA. Trimming cost V 7 bases and J 4 bases; bases outside gene matches: 8. CDR3 in amino acids: CASNPFSGVTGELFF. CDR3 nucleotide sequence: TGTGCCAGCAACCCCTTTAGCGGGGTCACCGGGGAGCTGTTTTTT.